These T cell receptor beta chains were read from a single sample in a study of cytomegalovirus exposure and HLA in healthy donors. Assay used: immunoSEQ multiplex PCR; TCRdb lists only in-frame clones, some missing. The sample lists approximately 190,000 clones, about 87% occurring once. The specimen sequenced was PBMCs. The receptors originated from a young man in good health and CMV-seronegative. Each CDR3 is given with its conserved first and last residue. A D gene is named only where the DNA matches it firmly.

v_call: TRBV6-1; d_call: TRBD2; j_call: TRBJ2-7; cdr3_nt: TGTGCCAGCAGTGCTAGCGGGATAGGGGCCAGCTACGAGCAGTACTTC; cdr3_aa: CASSASGIGASYEQYF
v_call: TRBV2; d_call: -; j_call: TRBJ2-7; cdr3_nt: TGTGCCAGCAGTACGGACAGAAGCTACGAGCAGTACTTC; cdr3_aa: CASSTDRSYEQYF
v_call: TRBV11-2; d_call: -; j_call: TRBJ2-6; cdr3_nt: TGTGCCAGCAGCTTTACACGGAGCTCTGGGGCCAACGTCCTGACTTTC; cdr3_aa: CASSFTRSSGANVLTF
v_call: TRBV11-2; d_call: -; j_call: TRBJ2-5; cdr3_nt: TGTGCCAGCAGCTTGGGAGTTGGGGGCGCACAAGAGACCCAGTACTTC; cdr3_aa: CASSLGVGGAQETQYF
v_call: TRBV6-1; d_call: TRBD2; j_call: TRBJ2-1; cdr3_nt: TGTGCCAGCAGTGTACCCGGGACTAGCGGGCTGAGCTCCTACAATGAGCAGTTCTTC; cdr3_aa: CASSVPGTSGLSSYNEQFF
v_call: TRBV29-1; d_call: -; j_call: TRBJ2-1; cdr3_nt: TGCAGCGTAGAGGGCCTTTTAATTTCCTCCTACAATGAGCAGTTCTTC; cdr3_aa: CSVEGLLISSYNEQFF
v_call: TRBV30; d_call: TRBD1; j_call: TRBJ1-5; cdr3_nt: TGTGCCTGGAGTGTGGCTTTGGACAGGGTTAATCAGCCCCAGCATTTT; cdr3_aa: CAWSVALDRVNQPQHF
v_call: TRBV2; d_call: -; j_call: TRBJ2-6; cdr3_nt: TGTGCCAGCAGTGTCCAAATCCGGGTCTACTCTGGGGCCAACGTCCTGACTTTC; cdr3_aa: CASSVQIRVYSGANVLTF
v_call: TRBV6-5; d_call: -; j_call: TRBJ2-6; cdr3_nt: TGTGCCAGCAGTTACCAGGGATCTGGGGCCAACGTCCTGACTTTC; cdr3_aa: CASSYQGSGANVLTF
v_call: TRBV5-4; d_call: -; j_call: TRBJ2-3; cdr3_nt: TGTGCCAGCAGCCTAGGACAAGTTAGCACAGATACGCAGTATTTT; cdr3_aa: CASSLGQVSTDTQYF
v_call: TRBV2; d_call: TRBD1; j_call: TRBJ2-5; cdr3_nt: TGTGCCAGCAGTGGGACCGGGACAGGAATTTCTCAAGAGACCCAGTACTTC; cdr3_aa: CASSGTGTGISQETQYF
v_call: TRBV6-5; d_call: TRBD2; j_call: TRBJ2-7; cdr3_nt: TGTGCCAGCAGCTCGGGACTAGCGATCTACGAGCAGTACTTC; cdr3_aa: CASSSGLAIYEQYF
v_call: TRBV30; d_call: -; j_call: TRBJ1-5; cdr3_nt: TGTGCCTGGAGTGTAACCGTAGGGGATCAGCCCCAGCATTTT; cdr3_aa: CAWSVTVGDQPQHF
v_call: TRBV5-1; d_call: -; j_call: TRBJ2-7; cdr3_nt: TGCGCCAGCAGCGGGACAAGTCTTTACGAGCAGTACTTC; cdr3_aa: CASSGTSLYEQYF
v_call: TRBV11-2; d_call: -; j_call: TRBJ2-1; cdr3_nt: TGTGCCAGCGGACAAGGATTCCTTTACAATGAGCAGTTCTTC; cdr3_aa: CASGQGFLYNEQFF
v_call: TRBV10-3; d_call: TRBD2; j_call: TRBJ2-1; cdr3_nt: TGTGCCATCAGTGAGTCTGGGACTAGCTCGTTCTTC; cdr3_aa: CAISESGTSSFF
v_call: TRBV9; d_call: TRBD1; j_call: TRBJ2-1; cdr3_nt: TGTGCCAGCAGCGTCGTTACAGGGGGCGAGGGGCAGTTCTTC; cdr3_aa: CASSVVTGGEGQFF